This T cell receptor (beta chain) was recorded in a study of neurological immune-mediated disorders. For the unsorted libraries, 2 million PBMCs stored at -80 C served as input. The CDR3 is 16 amino acids. V lost 4 bases to trimming and J lost 7 bases; unmatched junction nucleotides: 6. Looked up from germline, CDR1 is SGHAT and CDR2 is FQNNGV. Study observations and caveats: Private repertoires in all groups were suggested by the finding that expanded clones across subjects shared no CDR3 amino acid sequences.

The cDNA was synthesized by 5'RACE incorporating 10-nucleotide random UMIs. Every sequencing run returned over 200 million TCR-beta sequences, which were derived from 15-18 subjects. MiXCR, run by TCRdb on the 5' RACE reads, gives a single entry per CDR3 protein. This repertoire shows tens of thousands of distinct CDR3 sequences, roughly 14% found once; its top ten account for roughly 7.3%. At least ten counts were recorded for this clonotype. The antigen is unknown. This rearrangement joins TRBV11-2 to TRBJ2-1, with 14 bases identical to TRBD2. Sequences were obtained from PBMCs. This TCR derives from a woman in her forties or fifties in good health. CDR3 in DNA: TGTGCCAGCAGCTCGGAGGGGACTAGCGGGAGAAATGAGCAGTTCTTC. It yields the protein CASSSEGTSGRNEQFF.